This TCR beta chain originates from a study of post-analysis software for immune sequencing data. Study background: Included among the disease courses, which were recorded for the cohort, were relapsing-remitting, secondary progressive and progressive-relapsing multiple sclerosis. General observations from the study: Four or five TRBV segments were significantly more frequent in patients than in controls. TRBV5-6, TRBV5-1 and TRBV20-1 were among these segments. The study found significantly lower normalized Chao1 diversity in multiple sclerosis patients than in controls.

Every TCR beta cDNA library bore unique molecular identifiers. One entry per CDR3 protein, called by TCRdb with MiXCR from the PCR reads. The sample yields fewer than 900,000 distinct CDR3 sequences, 46% seen once. Trimming pared 0 bases from V and 6 bases from J, leaving 12 bases between. This CDR3 is 14 amino acids long. The germline gives CDR1 DFQATT, CDR2 SNEGSKA (reference sequence). Details on this clonotype: Its target is unknown.

The material sequenced was blood. The V call is TRBV20-1, the J call TRBJ2-1; D is undetermined. This receptor was taken from a girl between 5 and 17 years old with multiple sclerosis. The CDR3 sequence is CSAREPGLPNEQFF. The CDR3 nucleotides read TGCAGTGCTAGAGAACCGGGTCTCCCCAATGAGCAGTTCTTC.